The clone carrying this T cell receptor (beta chain) was seen repeatedly, ten times or more. The sample originates from a study of CD8+CD57+ T cells in acquired aplastic anemia. For the study at large: Quantities of DNA derived from sorted CD4+ and CD8+ cells averaged roughly 3.4 ug.

TCR beta VDJ and CDR3 were profiled, and genomic DNA was the template. One entry per CDR3 protein results from TCRdb running MiXCR on the reads. The sample lists 55,000 to 80,000 distinct CDR3 sequences; 45% to 60% were seen once. This TCR came from a human donor in good health, serving as a control. The sample comprised sorted CD4+, CD8+, or CD8+CD57+ T cells (not recorded which) from PBMCs.

The CDR3 sequence is CASSLAGGGAWEQYF. CDR3 sequence (DNA): TGTGCCAGCAGTTTAGCCGGGGGGGGGGCGTGGGAGCAGTACTTC. The chain recombines TRBV12-3 or TRBV12-4 with TRBJ2-7; TRBD2 aligns across 8 bases. Trimming at V came to 0 bases and at J to 7 bases, leaving 8 bases not matched to a gene. The CDR3 sequence is 15 residues long.